These T cell receptor beta chains were read from a single sample in a study of blood T cells in healthy people across ages. In TCRdb, the 5' RACE reads were re-called with MiXCR into one record per CDR3 protein. The repertoire holds approximately 760,000 distinct CDR3 sequences, with roughly 25% as singletons. The same sample was also used in a study of T cells of mothers and their children.

The sequenced material came from blood. These receptors came from a boy aged 5-17 years in good health. The CDR3 runs from the conserved cysteine through the conserved F or W. A D gene is named only where the DNA matches it firmly. Clone sizes are given selectively: once, few, many, or a class where the clone is expanded.

CDR3: CASSPATSSYEQYF
DNA: TGCGCCAGCAGCCCGGCAACGAGCTCCTACGAGCAGTACTTC
V: TRBV5-1
D: -
size: -
J: TRBJ2-7

CDR3: CASSPTTGTGPPGELFF
DNA: TGTGCCAGTAGTCCGACCACCGGGACAGGGCCACCCGGGGAGCTGTTTTTT
V: TRBV19
D: TRBD1
size: -
J: TRBJ2-2

CDR3: CSITGETYGYTF
DNA: TGCAGCATCACAGGGGAAACCTATGGCTACACCTTC
V: TRBV29-1
D: TRBD1
size: -
J: TRBJ1-2

CDR3: CASRETGVSPKLAKNIQYF
DNA: TGCGCCAGCAGAGAGACAGGGGTCTCCCCGAAGTTAGCCAAAAACATTCAGTACTTC
V: TRBV10-1
D: TRBD1
size: -
J: TRBJ2-4

CDR3: CASGGTGETQYF
DNA: TGTGCCAGCGGGGGCACGGGGGAGACCCAGTACTTC
V: TRBV9
D: -
size: -
J: TRBJ2-5

CDR3: CASSLAATGSNYGYTF
DNA: TGTGCCAGCAGCTTGGCCGCGACAGGCTCCAACTATGGCTACACCTTC
V: TRBV5-6
D: -
size: -
J: TRBJ1-2

CDR3: CSARDRQRGQETQYF
DNA: TGCAGTGCTAGAGACCGGCAGCGGGGGCAAGAGACCCAGTACTTC
V: TRBV20-1
D: TRBD2
size: many
J: TRBJ2-5

CDR3: CASNSSTSGSWETQYF
DNA: TGTGCCAGCAACTCGTCGACTAGCGGGAGTTGGGAGACCCAGTACTTC
V: TRBV7-8
D: TRBD2
size: few
J: TRBJ2-5

CDR3: CASSFGLEAGVKQYF
DNA: TGTGCCAGCAGTTTTGGGCTAGAGGCGGGTGTCAAGCAGTACTTC
V: TRBV28
D: -
size: -
J: TRBJ2-7

CDR3: CSVEMNTEAFF
DNA: TGCAGCGTAGAGATGAACACTGAAGCTTTCTTT
V: TRBV29-1
D: -
size: few
J: TRBJ1-1

CDR3: CSAREAGGLYNEQFF
DNA: TGCAGTGCTAGAGAGGCGGGAGGCCTGTACAATGAGCAGTTCTTC
V: TRBV20-1
D: TRBD2
size: -
J: TRBJ2-1

CDR3: CASALQRHYNEQFF
DNA: TGTGCCAGTGCCCTCCAGCGTCACTACAATGAGCAGTTCTTC
V: TRBV19
D: -
size: -
J: TRBJ2-1

CDR3: CASSGLNSEQYF
DNA: TGTGCCAGCAGCGGTCTAAATAGCGAGCAGTACTTC
V: TRBV6-5
D: -
size: few
J: TRBJ2-7

CDR3: CASSYPSGGGYNEQFF
DNA: TGTGCCAGCAGCTACCCTAGCGGGGGAGGTTACAATGAGCAGTTCTTC
V: TRBV12-3/TRBV12-4
D: TRBD2
size: -
J: TRBJ2-1

CDR3: CASSLVAAGGNRNEQYF
DNA: TGTGCCAGCAGCTTAGTGGCGGCGGGGGGGAATAGGAACGAGCAGTACTTC
V: TRBV7-2
D: TRBD2
size: many
J: TRBJ2-7

CDR3: CASSFGDSMNTEAFF
DNA: TGTGCCAGCAGCTTCGGGGATAGCATGAACACTGAAGCTTTCTTT
V: TRBV7-9
D: -
size: -
J: TRBJ1-1

CDR3: CASSARRAGAGETQYF
DNA: TGTGCCAGCAGCGCCCGTCGTGCCGGGGCTGGAGAGACCCAGTACTTC
V: TRBV7-9
D: -
size: -
J: TRBJ2-5

CDR3: CASSKDRSQCQYF
DNA: TGTGCCAGCAGCAAAGATCGCAGCCAGTGTCAGTACTTC
V: TRBV21-1
D: -
size: -
J: TRBJ2-4

CDR3: CASRHPDSSSYEQYF
DNA: TGTGCCAGCAGACATCCGGACAGCTCCTCCTACGAGCAGTACTTC
V: TRBV6-2/TRBV6-3
D: -
size: -
J: TRBJ2-7

CDR3: CASSLAIKISDTQYF
DNA: TGCGCCAGCAGCTTAGCCATCAAGATTTCAGATACGCAGTATTTT
V: TRBV5-1
D: -
size: -
J: TRBJ2-3

CDR3: CASSQDPGLGSPLHF
DNA: TGCGCCAGCAGCCAAGACCCAGGTTTGGGGTCACCCCTCCACTTT
V: TRBV4-3
D: -
size: few
J: TRBJ1-6

CDR3: CASSDGTSGNEQYF
DNA: TGCGCCAGCAGCGACGGGACTAGCGGGAACGAGCAGTACTTC
V: TRBV5-1
D: TRBD2
size: once
J: TRBJ2-7

CDR3: CASSLRRGGAADTQYF
DNA: TGTGCCAGCAGCTTACGCAGGGGGGGGGCGGCAGATACGCAGTATTTT
V: TRBV7-2
D: -
size: -
J: TRBJ2-3

CDR3: CASSSQGLVGEQYF
DNA: TGTGCCAGCAGCTCACAAGGACTAGTAGGCGAGCAGTACTTC
V: TRBV7-2
D: TRBD2
size: -
J: TRBJ2-7